These T cell receptor beta chains were read from a single sample in a study of shared clonotypes between healthy human individuals. Only in-frame clones appear in the TCRdb table, and some are missing; sequencing was by immunoSEQ multiplex PCR. The sample holds roughly 1,000,000 clones, around 82% seen once. Sequencing used memory CD4+ T cells from PBMCs. Receptors were obtained from a man aged 18 to 29 in good health. Some clones in this sample may be carry-over from other donors' samples. Both conserved end residues are part of each CDR3. A D gene is named only where the DNA matches it firmly. Not all rows give a size; the values are once, few, many and, for expanded clones, a class.

>TRBV6-6|TRBJ1-1|-|TRBD1
TGTGCCAGCAGTTACTCGGACAGGGGCCCTTCTGAAGCTTTCTTT
CASSYSDRGPSEAFF
>TRBV28|TRBJ1-4|-|-
TGTGCCAGCAGTTTATCGTTGGCAGGCCTTAATGAAAAACTGTTTTTT
CASSLSLAGLNEKLFF
>TRBV6-6|TRBJ1-3|-|-
TGTGCCAGCAGTACGATGTCTGGAAACACCATATATTTT
CASSTMSGNTIYF
>TRBV5-1|TRBJ2-5|-|-
TGCGCCAGCAGCTTGGACGGGGCGACGGGGACCCAGTACTTC
CASSLDGATGTQYF
>TRBV28|TRBJ1-2|-|-
TGTGCCAGCAGTTCGCCGTCTGTAACCCTTGGCTACACCTTC
CASSSPSVTLGYTF
>TRBV29-1|TRBJ2-1|few|-
TGCAGCGTTGGTGGGTGGGGAGGGGGAAGCTCCTACAATGAGCAGTTCTTC
CSVGGWGGGSSYNEQFF
>TRBV18|TRBJ2-1|-|-
TGTGCCAGCTCTACGGACATTCGCGAGCAGTTCTTC
CASSTDIREQFF
>TRBV5-6|TRBJ2-7|-|-
TGTGCCAGCAGCTTGAGGCAGGGGAACGAGCAGTACTTC
CASSLRQGNEQYF
>TRBV6-4|TRBJ2-1|-|TRBD2
TGTGCCAGCAGTGTGCGGGAGGACTCCTACAATGAGCAGTTCTTC
CASSVREDSYNEQFF
>TRBV2|TRBJ2-3|-|TRBD2
TGTGCCAGCAGACTCACTAGCGGGAGCGGAGATACGCAGTATTTT
CASRLTSGSGDTQYF
>TRBV2|TRBJ1-1|-|TRBD1
TGTGCCAGCAGAGGCGGGACAGGGCTCCGTCGGCAAGAAGCTTTCTTT
CASRGGTGLRRQEAFF
>TRBV5-1|TRBJ2-3|-|-
TGCGCCAGCAGAATGGGACGGATTAGCACAGATACGCAGTATTTT
CASRMGRISTDTQYF
>TRBV9|TRBJ2-5|-|TRBD2
TGTGCCAGCAGCGTGACTAGCGGGCAAGAGACCCAGTACTTC
CASSVTSGQETQYF
>TRBV10-3|TRBJ2-3|-|-
TGTGCCATCAGTGCCAGTACTAGCACAGATACGCAGTATTTT
CAISASTSTDTQYF
>TRBV7-3|TRBJ2-3|many|TRBD2
TGTGCCAGCAGCACGGGACTAGCGGGAGAACCAGATACGCAGTATTTT
CASSTGLAGEPDTQYF
>TRBV28|TRBJ1-3|-|-
TGTGCCAGCAGTTTCCAAGGCAGGGGAAGATCTGGAAACACCATATATTTT
CASSFQGRGRSGNTIYF
>TRBV28|TRBJ2-7|-|TRBD1
TGTGCCAGCAGCCCCCCGGACAGGGTAATGCTCGAGCAGTACTTC
CASSPPDRVMLEQYF
>TRBV5-6|TRBJ2-5|many|-
TGTGCCAGCAGCTCCCTTAGGGGGGGTGAGACCCAGTACTTC
CASSSLRGGETQYF
>TRBV9|TRBJ2-1|-|TRBD2
TGTGCCAGCAGCAAGGGACTAGCGGACTCCTACAATGAGCAGTTCTTC
CASSKGLADSYNEQFF
>TRBV27|TRBJ2-1|-|TRBD2
TGTGCCAGCAGTTTATTGGCGGGAGGGTCCTACAATGAGCAGTTCTTC
CASSLLAGGSYNEQFF
>TRBV19|TRBJ1-2|-|-
TGTGCCAGTAGTATGCCGGGGGTTACTAACTATGGCTACACCTTC
CASSMPGVTNYGYTF
>TRBV11-2|TRBJ2-1|-|TRBD1
TGTGCCAGCAGCTTAGGGACAGGGCGTTGGAATGAGCAGTTCTTC
CASSLGTGRWNEQFF
>TRBV27|TRBJ2-4|-|-
TGTGCCAGCAGGATTTTAGCCAAAAACATTCAGTACTTC
CASRILAKNIQYF
>TRBV6-4|TRBJ2-5|-|-
TGTGCCAGCAGTGAGCGTCTAGGGGAGACCCAGTACTTC
CASSERLGETQYF
>TRBV10-3|TRBJ2-1|-|-
TGTGCCATCGGCAGACGGGGAGTGCATGAGCAGTTCTTC
CAIGRRGVHEQFF
>TRBV10-3|TRBJ1-4|few|TRBD1
TGTGCCATCAGGCCGCAGGGGGAAGGCCGAGAAAAACTGTTTTTT
CAIRPQGEGREKLFF
>TRBV18|TRBJ1-4|-|-
TGTGCCAGCTCACCCGGGACAAATAATGAAAAACTGTTTTTT
CASSPGTNNEKLFF
>TRBV7-9|TRBJ2-7|-|-
TGTGCCAGCAGCTTCGCGGGTTACGAGCAGTACTTC
CASSFAGYEQYF
>TRBV10-3|TRBJ1-4|-|TRBD1
TGTGCCATCAGCTCGGGACAGGGGAATGAAAAACTGTTTTTT
CAISSGQGNEKLFF
>TRBV28|TRBJ1-1|-|-
TGTGCCAGCAGTTTTCTAGGGTCAGGCCTAGGGGCTTTCTTT
CASSFLGSGLGAFF
>TRBV10-3|TRBJ2-3|-|TRBD2
TGTGCCATCAGTGAGTCGCCCCCCCGAGGCGGGAGATCGGATACGCAGTATTTT
CAISESPPRGGRSDTQYF
>TRBV30|TRBJ2-2|few|-
TGTGCCTGGAGTAGGGGACACGCGAACACCGGGGAGCTGTTTTTT
CAWSRGHANTGELFF
>TRBV10-3|TRBJ2-2|-|-
TGTGCCATCAAGGCAGAGTTGAACACCGGGGAGCTGTTTTTT
CAIKAELNTGELFF
>TRBV7-3|TRBJ2-3|-|-
TGTGCCAGCAGCTTAATGGGCGGGAATGCCTGGGCAGATACGCAGTATTTT
CASSLMGGNAWADTQYF
>TRBV5-1|TRBJ2-1|-|TRBD2
TGCGCCAGCAGCTTGGTGACTAGCGGGAGGGGCTATGAGCAGTTCTTC
CASSLVTSGRGYEQFF
>TRBV4-1|TRBJ2-7|few|TRBD2
TGCGCCAGCAGCCAAGATGGGAGGGAGTGGATCTACGAGCAGTACTTC
CASSQDGREWIYEQYF
>TRBV18|TRBJ2-2|-|TRBD1
TGTGCCAGCTCACCACGTGTTATCCGGGACAGGCTCACCGGGGAGCTGTTTTTT
CASSPRVIRDRLTGELFF
>TRBV28|TRBJ1-5|-|-
TGTGCCAGCAGTCTGGGGGGACGGGTAGGCAATCAGCCCCAGCATTTT
CASSLGGRVGNQPQHF
>TRBV7-8|TRBJ2-2|many|-
TGTGCCAGCAGCGGGTACAGGATGGGCACCGGGGAGCTGTTTTTT
CASSGYRMGTGELFF
>TRBV5-1|TRBJ2-1|-|TRBD2
TGCGCCAGCAGCTTGGGGACTAGCGGATCCAATGAGCAGTTCTTC
CASSLGTSGSNEQFF
>TRBV5-6|TRBJ2-1|-|-
TGTGCCAGCAGCCGGACTGGCAATGAGCAGTTCTTC
CASSRTGNEQFF
>TRBV4-3|TRBJ2-7|-|-
TGCGCCAGCAGCCGAAACCAAAACAGCTACGAGCAGTACTTC
CASSRNQNSYEQYF
>TRBV5-4|TRBJ1-4|-|TRBD1
TGTGCCAGCAGCAGTGACAGGGTCCGGGAAAAACTGTTTTTT
CASSSDRVREKLFF
>TRBV28|TRBJ2-1|once|TRBD2
TGTGCCAGCAGGTCGGGACTAGCGGAATACAATGAGCAGTTCTTC
CASRSGLAEYNEQFF
>TRBV9|TRBJ2-7|-|TRBD1
TGTGCCAGCACCCCCGGACAGGGCCACTACGAGCAGTACTTC
CASTPGQGHYEQYF
>TRBV11-2|TRBJ2-1|-|TRBD2
TGTGCCAGCAGCTTATCCCCCGTGGGGCGGGAGCTCCTTTGGAATGAGCAGTTCTTC
CASSLSPVGRELLWNEQFF
>TRBV28|TRBJ2-7|-|-
TGTGCCAGCAGCCCCAGGTTCCACGAGCAGTACTTC
CASSPRFHEQYF
>TRBV18|TRBJ2-7|-|TRBD2
TGTGCCAGCTCCAAAGCGGGGAATCCCTACGAGCAGTACTTC
CASSKAGNPYEQYF
>TRBV5-4|TRBJ1-2|-|-
TGTGCCAGCAGCTTGAAAGGTCAGGGCGACTATGGCTACACCTTC
CASSLKGQGDYGYTF
>TRBV11-2|TRBJ2-2|once|-
TGTGCCAGCAGCCCGATCCCGTGGAGGATAGCCCACACCGGGGAGCTGTTTTTT
CASSPIPWRIAHTGELFF
>TRBV6-5|TRBJ2-2|-|-
TGTGCCAGCAGTTACCGGGTCCAGGGGGAGCTGTTTTTT
CASSYRVQGELFF
>TRBV6-5|TRBJ1-2|-|TRBD1
TGTGCCAGCAGTCGGGACAGGCTCTCCTATGGCTACACCTTC
CASSRDRLSYGYTF
>TRBV5-6|TRBJ1-5|-|-
TGTGCCAGCAGCTTGGAATCCCAGGGTGGGGTTTATGGAAATCAGCCCCAGCATTTT
CASSLESQGGVYGNQPQHF
>TRBV6-1|TRBJ2-7|-|TRBD1
TGTGCCAGCAGTGTACGAACAGGGACAGGGGACTACGAGCAGTACTTC
CASSVRTGTGDYEQYF
>TRBV29-1|TRBJ2-3|-|-
TGCAGCGTTGATTGGGGAGGCACAGATACGCAGTATTTT
CSVDWGGTDTQYF